This TCR beta chain was sequenced in a study of cytomegalovirus exposure and HLA in healthy donors. The assay was immunoSEQ multiplex PCR, and TCRdb's table has in-frame clones only and misses some. The sample includes under 250,000 clones, roughly 80% of them seen just once. Germline CDR1 reads MNHEY; CDR2 reads SVGAGI. With 5 bases removed from V and 6 bases from J, the gap between germline ends came to 14 bases. There are 14 residues in the CDR3. Sequencing was carried out using PBMCs. The clonotype comes from a young woman in good health and CMV-seronegative. V usage is TRBV6-5 and J usage is TRBJ1-5, with D possibly TRBD1 on 6 matching bases. The CDR3: CASSRTGMGQPQHF. DNA for the CDR3: TGTGCCAGCAGTCGAACAGGGATGGGTCAGCCCCAGCATTTT.